This T cell receptor beta chain was captured in a study of T cell clonotyping in hematopoietic cell transplantation. CDR3 size: 14 residues. Germline CDR1 and CDR2: SGHTA and FQGNSA. V gave up 4 bases and J gave up 7 bases, with 11 bases separating them. Measured with immunoSEQ multiplex PCR; TCRdb has only the in-frame clones, and not every one. The sample yields approximately 10,000 clones, 80% to 95% seen once. This clonotype was obtained from a woman in her forties or fifties in good health. Some clones in this sample may be carry-over from other donors' samples. The rearrangement uses TRBV7-2 and TRBJ1-6; the D is unclear. The material sequenced was peripheral blood mononuclear cells. The CDR3 reads CASSWAYQNSPLHF. CDR3 DNA: TGTGCCAGCAGCTGGGCTTATCAAAATTCACCCCTCCACTTT.